Below are 25 T cell receptor beta chains sequenced from a single sample in a study of blood T cells in healthy people across ages. Alongside a J-beta primer mix, a sample-barcoded 5' primer served in a second PCR lasting roughly 6 to 12 cycles. One entry per CDR3 protein results from TCRdb running MiXCR on the 5' RACE reads. The sample lists 1.5 million to 1.9 million distinct CDR3 sequences; roughly 43% were seen once. Sequences were obtained from blood. The source of these receptors is a woman aged 18-35 years in good health.

This clonotype was picked up a small number of times. V usage is TRBV4-3 and J usage is TRBJ2-3, with D perhaps matching TRBD2 (5 bases). The germline CDR1 and CDR2 sequences are LGHNA and YSLEER. Trimming cost V 0 bases and J 4 bases, with 8 bases left between them. This CDR3 has 14 amino acids. The CDR3 reads CASSQELAADTQYF. DNA of the CDR3: TGCGCCAGCAGCCAAGAGCTAGCAGCAGATACGCAGTATTTT.

The chain is built from TRBV2 and TRBJ2-1; TRBD1 aligns across 12 bases. The J segment lost 12 bases and the V segment lost 6 bases, leaving 9 bases of the junction unmatched. The germline V gene encodes CDR1 SNHLY and CDR2 FYNNEI. This CDR3 region has 14 residues. The CDR3 coding sequence is TGTGCCAGCAGAGGGGACAGGGGGCGCAAAGGGCAGTTCTTC. Its translation: CASRGDRGRKGQFF.

The V call is TRBV7-2, the J call TRBJ2-3, with D unresolved. Germline values: CDR1 SGHTA, CDR2 FQGNSA. The germline V and J ends were trimmed by 8 bases and 4 bases, with 16 bases remaining between them. The CDR3 runs 14 residues. The DNA of the CDR3 is TGTGCCAGCTCTACCGGGTCAGGTGCAGATACGCAGTATTTT. Protein: CASSTGSGADTQYF.

In its sample, this clonotype was seen once. The chain links TRBV4-3 to TRBJ2-7; 7 bases match TRBD1. CDR1 and CDR2 (germline): LGHNA, YSLEER. There are 15 residues in the CDR3. J gave up 0 bases and V 4 bases, and 6 bases lay outside the gene matches. The CDR3 here is CASSLGTESSYEQYF. CDR3 coding DNA: TGCGCCAGCAGCCTAGGGACAGAGAGCTCCTACGAGCAGTACTTC.

About this clonotype itself: A much bigger clone sits one base away, suggesting this may be a read error. This rearrangement joins TRBV20-1 to TRBJ1-2, with D hard to call. The CDR3 consists of 12 residues. V shed 0 bases and J shed 6 bases, with 8 bases lying between them. The germline V gene has CDR1 DFQATT and CDR2 SNEGSKA (reference sequence). CDR3 residues: CSARDSPDGYTF. DNA for the CDR3: TGCAGTGCTAGAGACTCACCCGATGGCTACACCTTC.

The chain uses TRBV20-1 and TRBJ1-2; 9 bases fit TRBD1. After removal of 6 bases from V and 4 bases from J, the junction contained 9 bases not matched to a gene. The germline gives CDR1 DFQATT, CDR2 SNEGSKA (reference sequence). CDR3 length: 14 residues. CDR3 coding DNA: TGCAGTGCAAACCGTAGGGACAGGGCCTATGGCTACACCTTC. This gives the protein CSANRRDRAYGYTF.

Details on this clonotype: A read error may be the cause here, since a much bigger clone is one base away. This rearrangement joins TRBV29-1 to TRBJ2-7; perhaps TRBD2 as D (6 bases). Trimming removed 6 bases at V and 7 bases at J, with 19 bases between. Germline V CDR1 and CDR2: SQVTM, ANQGSEA. The CDR3 has 13 amino acids. The chain's CDR3 is CSVAGRFGNEQYF. The CDR3 DNA reads TGCAGCGTCGCGGGGAGATTCGGCAATGAGCAGTACTTC.

The chain employs TRBV11-2 and TRBJ1-5, with D tentatively TRBD1 (5 bases). From germline, CDR1 is SGHAT and CDR2 FQNNGV. The CDR3 covers 12 residues. The V gene lost 0 bases and the J gene lost 12 bases, with 9 bases spanning the gap. CDR3 sequence: CASSLDQGDQHF. The DNA for the CDR3 is TGTGCCAGCAGCTTAGATCAGGGTGACCAGCATTTT.

The gene calls are TRBV29-1 and TRBJ2-3, with D hard to call. CDR1 is SQVTM, CDR2 ANQGSEA, per germline. The CDR3 runs 13 residues. V was shortened by 1 base and J by 4 bases, with 9 bases between the two germline ends. CDR3 nucleotides: TGCAGCGTTGAAGTTTTCCTCTCAGATACGCAGTATTTT. Amino acid sequence: CSVEVFLSDTQYF.

The rearrangement uses TRBV12-3 or TRBV12-4 and TRBJ1-4; TRBD1 is a possible D gene (5 bases). The CDR3 is 14 residues long. Trimming took 4 bases from V and 8 from J, leaving 14 bases between them. For the CDR3, the DNA is TGTGCCAGCAGTTCCTCCGTGACAGTGGAAAAACTGTTTTTT. Residues: CASSSSVTVEKLFF.

In its sample, this clonotype was seen a few times. The rearrangement links TRBV21-1 to TRBJ2-3; whether TRBD1, the table's D call, matches the DNA was not checked. TRBV21-1 is flagged as a pseudogene. CDR3 size: 15 residues. The CDR3 loop is CASSKGGHRTDTQYF. CDR3 nucleotides: TGTGCCAGCAGCAAAGGAGGACACCGCACAGATACGCAGTATTTT.

CDR3 DNA sequence: TGTGCCAGCAGTGAACAGGATGCAACTAATGAAAAACTGTTTTTT. Its translation is CASSEQDATNEKLFF. The V call is TRBV6-1, the J call TRBJ1-4; D remains unclear. The CDR3 spans 15 residues. Trimming pared 2 bases from V and 0 bases from J, leaving 7 bases between. Germline assignment: CDR1 MNHNS and CDR2 SASEGT.

Remarks on this clonotype: With a much larger clone just one base away, this may be a read error. V usage is TRBV12-3 or TRBV12-4 and J usage is TRBJ2-7; 9 bases are a match to TRBD1. Trimming took 6 bases from V and 5 from J; bases not matched to a gene: 14. This CDR3 has 16 residues. The CDR3 here is CASRPKAGTGYHEQYF. The CDR3 DNA reads TGTGCCAGCAGACCTAAAGCCGGGACAGGGTACCACGAGCAGTACTTC.

The chain links TRBV5-1 to TRBJ2-1, with TRBD2 matching over 12 bases. With V trimmed by 0 bases and J by 8 bases, 12 bases remained unmatched. Germline CDR1 SGHRS, CDR2 YFSETQ. This CDR3 has 18 amino acids. The CDR3 protein is CASSLAPNLAGGNDEQFF. CDR3 nucleotides: TGCGCCAGCAGCTTGGCCCCAAATCTAGCGGGGGGGAACGATGAGCAGTTCTTC.

This clonotype was picked up a small number of times. The chain combines TRBV13 with TRBJ2-5; 14 bases align to TRBD2. Trimming removed 4 bases from V and 2 bases from J; junction bases left unmatched: 9. The CDR3 length is 18 residues. In germline, CDR1 is PRHDT, CDR2 FYEKMQ (reference sequence). The CDR3 protein is CASSSSPGLAGEQETQYF. The CDR3 coding sequence is TGTGCCAGCAGCTCTTCCCCGGGACTAGCGGGAGAGCAAGAGACCCAGTACTTC.

J is TRBJ1-1 and V is TRBV28; D is possibly TRBD1 (5 bases). The CDR3 contains 17 residues. Germline V CDR1 and CDR2: MDHEN, SYDVKM. V gave up 1 base and J gave up 0 bases, with 15 bases separating them. The DNA of the CDR3 is TGTGCCAGCAGTTTATTGAGACAAAGACAGCTGAACACTGAAGCTTTCTTT. It yields the protein CASSLLRQRQLNTEAFF.

To note about this clonotype: Germline and junction disagree at one end, which may indicate a read error. The chain employs TRBV11-2 and TRBJ2-7; 7 nucleotides agree with TRBD1. Matching the DNA end better, TRBJ2-5 makes the J call doubtful. CDR1 is SGHAT, CDR2 FQNNGV, per germline. The CDR3 is made up of 15 amino acids. Written as DNA, the CDR3 is TGTACCAGCAGCATCTGGACAGGTTTGGCGGAGACCCAGTACTTC. It translates to CTSSIWTGLAETQYF.

This clonotype was observed a handful of times. The genes are TRBV6-2 or TRBV6-3 and TRBJ2-5, with D possibly being TRBD1 or TRBD2 (5 bases each). The DNA end is a closer match to TRBJ2-7, so the J assignment may be wrong. Germline V gives CDR1 MNHEY, CDR2 SVGEGT. CDR3 length equals 15 residues. The CDR3, as DNA: TGTGCCAGCACTCGGGAACCGGGACCCTTCTACGAGCAGTACTTC. Residues: CASTREPGPFYEQYF.

The rearrangement uses TRBV13 and TRBJ1-4, with 8 nucleotides matching TRBD1. CDR3 length equals 13 residues. Germline V gene data show CDR1 as PRHDT and CDR2 as FYEKMQ (reference sequence). Trimming removed 5 bases from V and 14 bases from J; junction bases left unmatched: 10. Here the CDR3 DNA reads TGTGCCAGCAGCACAGGGGGAGGAGGAAACCTGTTTTTT. It is translated as CASSTGGGGNLFF.

The gene calls are TRBV5-1 and TRBJ2-7; 8 nucleotides match TRBD2. From germline, CDR1 is SGHRS and CDR2 YFSETQ. With 6 bases clipped from V and 10 bases from J, the junction kept 18 bases outside the gene matches. The CDR3 has 15 residues. The CDR3 DNA reads as TGCGCCAGCACCGAGGCGGGGGGAGCCCTTAGCAGACAGTACTTC. Residues: CASTEAGGALSRQYF.

This clonotype appeared a few times. J is TRBJ2-3 and V is TRBV7-6; 7 positions match TRBD1. V gave up 6 bases and J gave up 0 bases; unmatched junction bases: 6. CDR1 and CDR2 from the germline V gene are SGHVS and FNYEAQ. This CDR3 comprises 15 residues. In nucleotides, the CDR3 is TGTGCCAGCAGTAGGGACAGCTTTAGCACAGATACGCAGTATTTT. As protein: CASSRDSFSTDTQYF.

V is TRBV28 and J is TRBJ1-1; 8 bases align to TRBD1. V dropped 6 bases and J dropped 4; count of bases not matched to a gene: 7. The CDR3 covers 14 residues. Germline V CDR1 and CDR2: MDHEN, SYDVKM. This chain's CDR3 is CASSTLTGGTEAFF. As DNA, the CDR3 is TGTGCCAGCAGCACACTCACAGGGGGCACTGAAGCTTTCTTT.

CDR3 residues: CASSLLTGARDEQFF. In DNA, the CDR3 is TGTGCCAGCAGTTTACTCACGGGAGCCCGGGATGAGCAGTTCTTC. This rearrangement joins TRBV12-3 or TRBV12-4 to TRBJ2-1; D is perhaps TRBD2 (6 bases). Between the trimmed V and J ends, which lost 2 bases and 8 bases, there was a span of 16 bases. CDR3 length: 15 amino acids.

This clonotype has just a few counts. The chain recombines TRBV20-1 with TRBJ2-1; 8 bases agree with TRBD2. The CDR3 is made up of 13 amino acids. Germline trimming cut 3 bases from V and 6 bases from J; bases unmatched to any gene: 4. Germline lookup yields CDR1 DFQATT and CDR2 SNEGSKA (reference sequence). CDR3 amino acids: CSASGTRGNEQFF. For the CDR3, the DNA is TGCAGTGCTAGTGGGACTAGGGGCAATGAGCAGTTCTTC.

The V and J genes are TRBV5-1 and TRBJ2-5; TRBD2 is a possible D gene (6 bases). The CDR3 totals 14 residues. Per the germline V gene, CDR1 is SGHRS and CDR2 is YFSETQ. V was clipped by 2 bases and J by 11 bases, with 19 bases between them. CDR3: CASSLTGDHNEQYF. CDR3 coding DNA: TGCGCCAGCAGCTTAACGGGAGATCACAATGAGCAGTACTTC.